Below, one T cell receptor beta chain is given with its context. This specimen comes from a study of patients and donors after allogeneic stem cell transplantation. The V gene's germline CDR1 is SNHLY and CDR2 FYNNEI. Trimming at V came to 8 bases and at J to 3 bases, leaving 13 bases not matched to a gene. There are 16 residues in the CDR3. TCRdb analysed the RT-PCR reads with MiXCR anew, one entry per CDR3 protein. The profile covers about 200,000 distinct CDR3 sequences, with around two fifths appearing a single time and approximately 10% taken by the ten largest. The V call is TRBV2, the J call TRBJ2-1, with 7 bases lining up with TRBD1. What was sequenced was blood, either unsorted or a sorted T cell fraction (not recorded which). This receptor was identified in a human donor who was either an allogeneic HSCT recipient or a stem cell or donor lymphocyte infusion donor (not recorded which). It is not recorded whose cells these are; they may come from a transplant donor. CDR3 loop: CASFTTTGQFYNEQFF. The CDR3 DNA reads TGTGCCAGCTTTACTACAACGGGACAGTTCTACAATGAGCAGTTCTTC.